This entry lists 21 T cell receptor beta chains sequenced from one sample in a study of control samples from healthy donors and cancer patients. Sequenced by immunoSEQ multiplex PCR; TCRdb stores in-frame clones only, minus some. Found here are 150,000 to 200,000 clones, about 90% of them singletons; the top ten hold 2% to 2.5%. Sequencing used blood. These receptor sequences come from a woman in her thirties or forties in good health.

This clone turned up a few times. The chain uses TRBV11-2 and TRBJ2-7, with 10 bases aligning to TRBD2. The CDR3 totals 14 residues. V lost 0 bases, J lost 4 bases, and 0 bases stayed unmatched. Germline V CDR1 and CDR2: SGHAT, FQNNGV. The CDR3 spells CASSLEGLAYEQYF. CDR3 bases: TGTGCCAGCAGCTTAGAGGGACTAGCGTACGAGCAGTACTTC.

V is TRBV5-6 and J is TRBJ1-1, with no clear D. Per the germline V gene, CDR1 is SGHDT and CDR2 is YYEEEE. The V gene lost 2 bases and the J gene lost 1 base, with 6 bases spanning the gap. The CDR3 sequence is 13 residues long. The CDR3 DNA is TGTGCCAGCAGCTTTAGGTCGAACACTGAAGCTTTCTTT. This gives the protein CASSFRSNTEAFF.

The J gene is TRBJ2-7, the V gene TRBV9; 7 positions agree with TRBD1. The length of the CDR3 is 14 residues. J lost 0 bases, V lost 5 bases, and 5 bases had no gene match. Germline V gene data show CDR1 as SGDLS and CDR2 as YYNGEE. The CDR3 DNA follows: TGTGCCAGCAGTGAGACAGGGAACTCCTACGAGCAGTACTTC. Translating it yields CASSETGNSYEQYF. Complete variable domain (other parts from reference TRBV9 and TRBJ2-7): DSGVTQTPKHLITATGQRVTLRCSPRSGDLSVYWYQQSLDQGLQFLIQYYNGEERAKGNILERFSAQQFPDLHSELNLSSLELGDSALYFCASSETGNSYEQYFGPGTRLTVT.

The J gene is TRBJ2-7, the V gene TRBV6-5; D might be TRBD1 or TRBD2, each matching 5 bases. In germline, CDR1 is MNHEY, CDR2 SVGAGI. This CDR3 spans 16 amino acids. Trimming removed 0 bases from V and 5 bases from J, with 17 bases in between. The CDR3 loop reads CASSYSSGPHGDEQYF. Written as DNA, the CDR3 is TGTGCCAGCAGTTACTCGTCAGGGCCTCACGGGGACGAGCAGTACTTC.

The gene calls are TRBV9 and TRBJ1-5, with 9 bases identical to TRBD1. V lost 5 bases, J lost 2 bases, and 5 bases stayed unmatched. This CDR3 region has 15 residues. CDR1 is SGDLS and CDR2 is YYNGEE in the germline V gene. CDR3 bases: TGTGCCAGCAGTCGATGGGACAGGGGCAATCAGCCCCAGCATTTT. Protein product: CASSRWDRGNQPQHF.

This clone came up a few times. The chain joins TRBV19 to TRBJ2-7; 8 nucleotides line up with TRBD1. The ends lost 5 bases at V and 6 bases at J; junction bases unmatched: 3. The V gene's germline CDR1 is LNHDA and CDR2 SQIVND (reference sequence). This CDR3 contains 12 residues. Here the CDR3 reads CASSYRGTEQYF. DNA for the CDR3: TGTGCCAGTAGTTACAGGGGGACCGAGCAGTACTTC. Using reference TRBV19 and TRBJ2-7 for the parts outside the CDR3, the full variable domain is DGGITQSPKYLFRKEGQNVTLSCEQNLNHDAMYWYRQDPGQGLRLIYYSQIVNDFQKGDIAEGYSVSREKKESFPLTVTSAQKNPTAFYLCASSYRGTEQYFGPGTRLTVT.

The chain employs TRBV19 and TRBJ1-4; 8 bases are a match to TRBD1. The CDR3 totals 15 residues. The junction had 5 bases not matched to a gene; V was cut back by 8 bases and J by 0 bases. CDR1 is LNHDA and CDR2 is SQIVND in the germline V gene (reference sequence). CDR3 DNA: TGTGCCAGTTTGGACAGGGTCTCAACTAATGAAAAACTGTTTTTT. The encoded protein is CASLDRVSTNEKLFF. Using reference TRBV19 and TRBJ1-4 for the parts outside the CDR3, the full variable domain is DGGITQSPKYLFRKEGQNVTLSCEQNLNHDAMYWYRQDPGQGLRLIYYSQIVNDFQKGDIAEGYSVSREKKESFPLTVTSAQKNPTAFYLCASLDRVSTNEKLFFGSGTQLSVL.

The chain combines TRBV7-2 with TRBJ1-1; D is uncertain. The V end lost 1 base, the J end lost 5 bases, and 8 bases lay between the germline ends. The V gene's germline CDR1 is SGHTA and CDR2 FQGNSA. The length of the CDR3 is 13 residues. This CDR3 reads CASSLEEGTEAFF. The CDR3 DNA reads as TGTGCCAGCAGCTTAGAGGAGGGAACTGAAGCTTTCTTT.

The V gene is TRBV12-2, the J gene TRBJ1-4. TRBV12-2 is a documented pseudogene. The CDR3 is 19 residues long. The CDR3, as DNA: TGTGCAAGTCGCCCCCGGCCGGGCTGGGTAAGGGCAACTAATGAAAAACTGTTTTTT. Translated, it gives CASRPRPGWVRATNEKLFF.

To note about this clone: The junction differs from germline at one of its ends, possibly a read error. The chain joins TRBV6-5 to TRBJ2-7, with D maybe TRBD1 (6 bases). The CDR3 is made up of 14 amino acids. CDR1 is MNHEY, CDR2 SVGAGI, per germline. CDR3 protein: CASSYGTSSHEQYF. In DNA form, the CDR3 reads TGTGCCAGCAGTTACGGGACAAGCTCCCACGAGCAGTACTTC.

The chain uses TRBV28 and TRBJ1-1, with D possibly matching TRBD1 (6 bases). This CDR3 is 12 amino acids long. Looked up from germline, CDR1 is MDHEN and CDR2 is SYDVKM. V lost 4 bases, J lost 5 bases, and 8 bases lay in between. CDR3 residues: CASSSGTTEAFF. The CDR3 DNA sequence: TGTGCCAGCAGTTCAGGGACAACTGAAGCTTTCTTT.

The J gene is TRBJ2-7, the V gene TRBV19, with 13 nucleotides matching TRBD2. Germline loops: CDR1 LNHDA, CDR2 SQIVND (reference sequence). With 5 bases clipped from V and 1 base from J, the junction kept 8 bases outside the gene matches. CDR3 length: 17 residues. CDR3 sequence (DNA): TGTGCCAGTAGTGTGGGACTAGCGGGGTGGGGATCCTACGAGCAGTACTTC. Translating gives CASSVGLAGWGSYEQYF.

The rearrangement links TRBV7-9 to TRBJ1-3, with D uncertain. The CDR3 loop spans 15 amino acids. V was cut by 0 bases and J by 0 bases, with 6 bases left in between. CDR1 SEHNR and CDR2 FQNEAQ come from the germline V gene (reference sequence). The CDR3 nucleotides read TGTGCCAGCAGCTTAGCACAGATCTCTGGAAACACCATATATTTT. It yields the protein CASSLAQISGNTIYF.

V and J are TRBV2 and TRBJ2-2, with TRBD1 as a possible D gene (5 bases). The CDR3 is 14 amino acids. Germline CDR1 is SNHLY and CDR2 is FYNNEI. The V and J ends lost 5 bases and 2 bases respectively, with 9 bases between them. The CDR3 nucleotides are TGTGCCAGCAGTCCACAGGAAAACACCGGGGAGCTGTTTTTT. Its translation is CASSPQENTGELFF.

CDR3 DNA sequence: TGCGCCAGCAGCCAGGATGCATGGAACACTGAAGCTTTCTTT. Translated: CASSQDAWNTEAFF. This chain joins TRBV4-1 and TRBJ1-1; D is unresolved. Deletions cut 3 bases from V and 1 base from J, with 9 bases between. CDR3 length: 14 residues. The germline V gene has CDR1 MGHRA and CDR2 YSYEKL.

This chain uses TRBV18 with TRBJ1-5, with D uncertain. Trimming stripped 1 base from V and 5 bases from J, with 6 bases between. Looked up from germline, CDR1 is KGHSH and CDR2 is LQKENI. This CDR3 comprises 13 residues. The CDR3 loop reads CASSPLYDQPQHF. CDR3 DNA: TGTGCCAGCTCACCACTGTACGATCAGCCCCAGCATTTT.

The chain links TRBV27 to TRBJ1-5, with 7 nucleotides matching TRBD1. The germline V gene has CDR1 MNHEY and CDR2 SMNVEV (reference sequence). V shed 2 bases, J shed 0 bases, and the junction held 1 base outside the gene matches. This CDR3 is built from 15 residues. The CDR3 DNA sequence: TGTGCCAGCAGTTTACAGGGGGTTAGCAATCAGCCCCAGCATTTT. Its translation is CASSLQGVSNQPQHF.

The chain links TRBV5-1 to TRBJ2-7, with a weak D call TRBD1 (6 bases). Germline V gene sequence: CDR1 SGHRS, CDR2 YFSETQ. V lost 0 bases to trimming and J lost 2 bases, with 9 bases between them. The CDR3 consists of 14 residues. In nucleotides, the CDR3 is TGCGCCAGCAGCTTGGGGGGGCCTACCTACGAGCAGTACTTC. Translated, it gives CASSLGGPTYEQYF.

This clone was seen just once. The V and J genes are TRBV13 and TRBJ1-1; no definite D call. The V end lost 2 bases, the J end lost 7 bases, and 8 bases lay between the germline ends. Per the germline V gene, CDR1 is PRHDT and CDR2 is FYEKMQ (reference sequence). CDR3 length: 12 residues. The CDR3 protein is CASSLNNDEAFF. DNA for the CDR3: TGTGCCAGCAGCTTAAATAATGATGAAGCTTTCTTT.

The J gene is TRBJ2-1, the V gene TRBV5-4, with D perhaps TRBD2 (7 bases). This CDR3 spans 14 amino acids. The ends were cut back, 1 base at V and 6 bases at J, with 11 bases in the middle. From germline, CDR1 is SGHNT and CDR2 YYREEE (reference sequence). The CDR3 DNA reads as TGTGCCAGCAGCTTGAAGGGGGGGCGCAATGAGCAGTTCTTC. This codes for CASSLKGGRNEQFF.

This clone was found a few times. The chain recombines TRBV2 with TRBJ2-7; D could derive from TRBD1 or TRBD2 (5 bases each). The CDR3 runs to 14 residues. The germline V and J ends were trimmed by 3 bases and 3 bases, with 12 bases remaining between them. Germline V CDR1 and CDR2: SNHLY, FYNNEI. The CDR3 here is CASSDGTELYEQYF. In DNA form, the CDR3 reads TGTGCCAGCAGTGATGGGACGGAACTCTACGAGCAGTACTTC.